This TCR beta chain emerged from a study of T cell responses to AZD1222 COVID-19 vaccine. Samples with a second dose at about 4 or about 12 weeks were pooled together. The CDR3 has 12 amino acids. The germline V and J ends were trimmed by 5 bases and 0 bases, with 3 bases remaining between them. The germline gives CDR1 SGHVS, CDR2 FQNEAQ. Sequencing was performed with immunoSEQ multiplex PCR; in TCRdb, only in-frame clones are kept and a portion is missing. The sample lists 110,000 or so clones, approximately 90% occurring once. Details on this clone: Its target is not known.

Overall study results and limits: Reportedly, nearly half the spike-specific TCRs target unmutated variant regions. The breadth and depth of Spike-specific TCRs increased once two AZD1222 doses had been given. It was only after the peak T cell response that any repertoires were sampled.

The gene calls are TRBV7-8 and TRBJ2-3; D gene uncertain. The sequenced sample was peripheral blood, obtained 28 days after the second AZD1222 dose. The clonotype comes from an adult who received the AZD1222 COVID-19 vaccine. The CDR3 DNA sequence: TGTGCCAGCAGCCGCAGCACAGATACGCAGTATTTT. Translated: CASSRSTDTQYF.